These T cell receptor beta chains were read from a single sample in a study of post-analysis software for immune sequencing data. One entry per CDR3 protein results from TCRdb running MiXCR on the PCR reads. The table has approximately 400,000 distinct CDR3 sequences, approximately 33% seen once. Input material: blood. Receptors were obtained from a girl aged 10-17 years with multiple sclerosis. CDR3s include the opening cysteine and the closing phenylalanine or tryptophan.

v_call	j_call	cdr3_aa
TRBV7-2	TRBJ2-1	CASYEQASSYNEQFF
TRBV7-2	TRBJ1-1	CASSLAVVMNTEAFF
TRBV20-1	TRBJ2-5	CSGAYRETQYF
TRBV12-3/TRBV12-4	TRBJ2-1	CASRVAGGRDEQFF
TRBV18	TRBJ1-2	CASSPIRTGANYGYTF
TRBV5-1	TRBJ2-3	CASSKGISTDTQYF
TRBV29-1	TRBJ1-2	CSTPSRDREHGYTF
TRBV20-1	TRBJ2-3	CSARWLAGGGGTDTQYF
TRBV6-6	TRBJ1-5	CASSPTASNQPQHF
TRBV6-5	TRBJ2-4	CASSPDGGGAKNIQYF
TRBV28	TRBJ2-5	CASSPGREETQYF
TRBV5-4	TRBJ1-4	CASSLQGSMDEKLFF
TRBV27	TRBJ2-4	CASSLSGLAKNIQYF
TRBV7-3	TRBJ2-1	CASSLLAASGPYNEQFF
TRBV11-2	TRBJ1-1	CASSLVSTGGAFF
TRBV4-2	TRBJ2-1	CASSQDRGSGNEQFF
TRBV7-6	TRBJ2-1	CASSQTGTSNNEQFF
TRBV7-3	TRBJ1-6	CASSPGQNNSPLHF
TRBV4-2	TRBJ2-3	CASSQEVPSGASTDTQYF
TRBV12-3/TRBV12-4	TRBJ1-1	CASRGRVLAEAFF
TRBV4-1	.	CASSPVTQSVYNEQYF
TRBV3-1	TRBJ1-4	CASSQGGGGEKLFF
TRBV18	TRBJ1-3	CASSPPGRNTIYF
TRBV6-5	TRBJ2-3	CASSTPADTQYF
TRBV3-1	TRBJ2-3	CASSQEDRRQYF
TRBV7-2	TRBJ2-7	CASSQRAGTEIQYF
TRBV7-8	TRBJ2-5	CASSTRSKIGGPNEQYF
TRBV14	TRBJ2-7	CASSQGLGSYEQYF
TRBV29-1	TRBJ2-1	CSVARRQGMNEQFF
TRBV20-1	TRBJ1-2	CSTTVTGEESYTF
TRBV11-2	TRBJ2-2	CASSPSPGGTGELFF
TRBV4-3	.	CASSQADPGLGNEQYF
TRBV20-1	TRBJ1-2	CSASRDRAEDGYTF
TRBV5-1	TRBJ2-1	CASSLTRGHNEQFF
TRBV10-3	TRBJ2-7	CAISEGTSGNSYEQYF
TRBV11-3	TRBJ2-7	CASSFRGEYEQYF
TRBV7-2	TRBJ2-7	CASTRVGGREQYF
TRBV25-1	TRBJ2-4	CASSESGRGQANIQYF
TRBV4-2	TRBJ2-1	CASSPDAEAGRAYNEQFF
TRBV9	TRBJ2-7	CASSVGTGAGEQYF
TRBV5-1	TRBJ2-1	CASSPGTEHNGQFF
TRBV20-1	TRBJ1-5	CSARGPTGEVEPQHF
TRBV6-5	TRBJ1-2	CASSHAGQGAGGYTF
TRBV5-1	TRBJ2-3	CASSLTRGSDTDTQYF
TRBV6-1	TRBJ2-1	CASSLLGLAGGPGEQFF
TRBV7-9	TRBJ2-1	CASSPRSGGAINEQFF
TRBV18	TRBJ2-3	CASSQNRARAGSTDTQYF
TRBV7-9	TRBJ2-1	CASSLVPLAGYSNEQFF
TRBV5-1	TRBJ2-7	CASSPPGYRGYEQYF
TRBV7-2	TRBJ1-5	CASSQIVQGHQPQHF
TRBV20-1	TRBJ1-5	CSAGGPSRNQPQHF
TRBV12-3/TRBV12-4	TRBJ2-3	CASSWAHGTGTDTQYF
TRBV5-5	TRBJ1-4	CASSSSQGAGEKLFF
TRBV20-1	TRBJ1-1	CSASPFMNTEAFF
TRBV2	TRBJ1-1	CASKRAVEAFF